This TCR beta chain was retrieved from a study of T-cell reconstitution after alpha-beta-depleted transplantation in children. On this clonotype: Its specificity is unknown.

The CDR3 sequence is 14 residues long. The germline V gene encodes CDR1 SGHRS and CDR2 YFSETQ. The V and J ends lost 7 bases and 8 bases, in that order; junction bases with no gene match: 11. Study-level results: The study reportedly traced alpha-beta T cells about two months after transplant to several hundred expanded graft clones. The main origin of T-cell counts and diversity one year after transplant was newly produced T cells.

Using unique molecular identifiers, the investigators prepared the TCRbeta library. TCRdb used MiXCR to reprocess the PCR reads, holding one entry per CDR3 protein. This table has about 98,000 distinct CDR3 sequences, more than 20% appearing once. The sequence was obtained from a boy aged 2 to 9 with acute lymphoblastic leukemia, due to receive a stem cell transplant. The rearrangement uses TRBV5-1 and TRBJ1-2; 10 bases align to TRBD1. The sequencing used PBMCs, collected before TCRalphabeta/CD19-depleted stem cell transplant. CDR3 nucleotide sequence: TGCGCCAGCTCCGGGACAGGGGAAATGCGGGGCTACACCTTC. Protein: CASSGTGEMRGYTF.